This paragraph covers one TCR beta chain sequence. Time point: pre-sensitization, week 0. Indicated treatment: therapeutic diphenylcyclopropenone sensitization with weekly scalp DPC. The data stem from a study of human T cells and chemical hapten exposure. Trimming took off 5 bases at V and 5 bases at J, with 17 bases between the two ends. CDR1 and CDR2 (germline): SGHAT, FQDESV (reference sequence). CDR3 length equals 15 residues. MiXCR was run by TCRdb on the RACE reads, yielding one entry per CDR3 protein. The sample records more than 55,000 distinct CDR3 sequences, approximately 10% being singletons.

The V and J genes are TRBV11-1 and TRBJ2-3; possibly TRBD1 for D (6 bases). Sequenced here: whole blood, sampled in connection with sensitization to the hapten diphenylcyclopropenone (DPC). This clonotype originated in a man in his forties with alopecia areata. Some clones in this sample may be carry-over from other donors' samples. CDR3 loop: CASSPRDTRGDTQYF. CDR3 nucleotides: TGTGCCAGCAGCCCCCGGGACACCCGAGGAGATACGCAGTATTTT.